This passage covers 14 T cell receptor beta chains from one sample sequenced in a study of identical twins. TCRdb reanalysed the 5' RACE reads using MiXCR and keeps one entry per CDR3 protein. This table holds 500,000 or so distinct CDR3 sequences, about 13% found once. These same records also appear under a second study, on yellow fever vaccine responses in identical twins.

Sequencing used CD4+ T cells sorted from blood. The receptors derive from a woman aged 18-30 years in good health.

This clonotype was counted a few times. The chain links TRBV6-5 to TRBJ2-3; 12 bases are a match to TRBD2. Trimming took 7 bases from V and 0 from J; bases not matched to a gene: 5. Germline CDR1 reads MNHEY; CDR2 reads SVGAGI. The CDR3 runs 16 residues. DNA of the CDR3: TGTGCCAGCAACTTACTAGCGGGGGGTAGCACAGATACGCAGTATTTT. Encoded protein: CASNLLAGGSTDTQYF.

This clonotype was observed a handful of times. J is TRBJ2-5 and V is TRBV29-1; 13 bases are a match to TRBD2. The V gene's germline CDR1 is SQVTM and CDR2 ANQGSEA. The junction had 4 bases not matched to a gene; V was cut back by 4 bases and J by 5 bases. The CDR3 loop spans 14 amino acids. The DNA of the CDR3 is TGCAGCGTTGTCGGACTAGCGGGGGCGGAGACCCAGTACTTC. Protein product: CSVVGLAGAETQYF.

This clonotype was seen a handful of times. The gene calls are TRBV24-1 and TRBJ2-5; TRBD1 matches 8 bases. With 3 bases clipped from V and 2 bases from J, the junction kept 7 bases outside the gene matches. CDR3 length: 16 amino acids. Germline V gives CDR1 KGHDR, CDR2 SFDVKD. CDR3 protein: CATSDEPGGLQETQYF. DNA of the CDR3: TGTGCCACCAGTGATGAGCCAGGGGGCCTTCAAGAGACCCAGTACTTC.

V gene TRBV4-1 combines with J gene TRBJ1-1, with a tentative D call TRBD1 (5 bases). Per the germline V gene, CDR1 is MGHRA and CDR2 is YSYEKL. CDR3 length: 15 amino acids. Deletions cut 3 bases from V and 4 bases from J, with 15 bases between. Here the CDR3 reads CASSQGWGSGTEAFF. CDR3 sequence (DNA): TGCGCCAGCAGCCAGGGGTGGGGGTCGGGCACTGAAGCTTTCTTT.

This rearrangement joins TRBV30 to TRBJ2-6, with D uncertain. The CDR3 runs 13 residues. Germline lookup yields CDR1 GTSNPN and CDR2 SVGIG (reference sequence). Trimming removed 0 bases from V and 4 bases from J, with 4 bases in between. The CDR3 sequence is CAWSVPGANVLTF. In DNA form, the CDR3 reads TGTGCCTGGAGTGTACCGGGGGCCAACGTCCTGACTTTC. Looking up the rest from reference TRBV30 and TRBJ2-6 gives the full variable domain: SQTIHQWPATLVQPVGSPLSLECTVEGTSNPNLYWYRQAAGRGLQLLFYSVGIGQISSEVPQNLSASRPQDRQFILSSKKLLLSDSGFYLCAWSVPGANVLTFGAGSRLTVL.

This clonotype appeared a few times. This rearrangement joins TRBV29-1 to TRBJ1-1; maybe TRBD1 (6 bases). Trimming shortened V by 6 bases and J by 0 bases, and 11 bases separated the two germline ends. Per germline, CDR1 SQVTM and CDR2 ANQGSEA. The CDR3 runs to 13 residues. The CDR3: CSVPGQLNTEAFF. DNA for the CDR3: TGCAGCGTACCCGGACAGCTGAACACTGAAGCTTTCTTT.

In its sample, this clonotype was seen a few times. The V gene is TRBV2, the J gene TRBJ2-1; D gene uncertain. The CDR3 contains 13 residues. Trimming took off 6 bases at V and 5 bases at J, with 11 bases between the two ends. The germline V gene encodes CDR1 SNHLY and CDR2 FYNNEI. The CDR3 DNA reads TGTGCCAGCAGCTCTCATAGGGACAATGAGCAGTTCTTC. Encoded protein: CASSSHRDNEQFF.

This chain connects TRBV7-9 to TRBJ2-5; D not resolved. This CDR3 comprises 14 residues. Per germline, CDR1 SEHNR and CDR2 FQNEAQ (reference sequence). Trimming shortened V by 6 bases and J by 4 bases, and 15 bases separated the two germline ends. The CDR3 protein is CASRIESRSETQYF. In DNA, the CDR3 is TGTGCCAGCAGAATCGAGTCCAGGTCAGAGACCCAGTACTTC.

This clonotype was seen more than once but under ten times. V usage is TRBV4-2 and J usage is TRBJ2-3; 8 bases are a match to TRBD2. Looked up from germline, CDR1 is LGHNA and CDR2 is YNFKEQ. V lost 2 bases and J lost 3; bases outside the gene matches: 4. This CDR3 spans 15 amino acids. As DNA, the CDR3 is TGTGCCAGCAGCCAAACGGGAGGGAATACAGATACGCAGTATTTT. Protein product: CASSQTGGNTDTQYF.

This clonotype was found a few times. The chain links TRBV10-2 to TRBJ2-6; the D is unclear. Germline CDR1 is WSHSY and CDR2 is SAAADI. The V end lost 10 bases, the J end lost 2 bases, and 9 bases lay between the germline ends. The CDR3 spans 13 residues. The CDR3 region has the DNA TGCGCCACTTTGGACCCTGGGGCCAACGTCCTGACTTTC. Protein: CATLDPGANVLTF.

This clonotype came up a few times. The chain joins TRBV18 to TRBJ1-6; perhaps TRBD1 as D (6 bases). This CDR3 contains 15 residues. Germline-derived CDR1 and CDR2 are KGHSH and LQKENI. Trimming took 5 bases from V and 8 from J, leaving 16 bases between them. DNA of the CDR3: TGTGCCAGCTCAGCAACAGGGTCAGAGGATTCACCCCTCCACTTT. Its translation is CASSATGSEDSPLHF.

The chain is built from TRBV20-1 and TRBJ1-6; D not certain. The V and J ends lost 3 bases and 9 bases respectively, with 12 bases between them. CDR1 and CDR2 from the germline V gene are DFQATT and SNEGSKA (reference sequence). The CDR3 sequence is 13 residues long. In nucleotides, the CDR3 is TGCAGTGCTAGTTCCAGAGTTCTTTCACCCCTCCACTTT. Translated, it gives CSASSRVLSPLHF.

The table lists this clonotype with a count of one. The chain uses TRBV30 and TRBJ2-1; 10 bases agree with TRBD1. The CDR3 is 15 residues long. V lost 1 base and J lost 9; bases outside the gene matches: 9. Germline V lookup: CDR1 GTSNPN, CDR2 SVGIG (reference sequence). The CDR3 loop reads CAWSGGTGAWGEQFF. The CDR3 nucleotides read TGTGCCTGGAGTGGGGGGACAGGGGCCTGGGGTGAGCAGTTCTTC.

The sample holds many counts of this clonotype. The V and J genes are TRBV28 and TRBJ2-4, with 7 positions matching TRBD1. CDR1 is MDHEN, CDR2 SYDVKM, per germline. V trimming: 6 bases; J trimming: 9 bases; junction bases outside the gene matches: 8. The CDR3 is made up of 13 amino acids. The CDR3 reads CASRPGTDGIQYF. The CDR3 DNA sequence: TGTGCCAGCAGGCCCGGGACAGATGGCATTCAGTACTTC.